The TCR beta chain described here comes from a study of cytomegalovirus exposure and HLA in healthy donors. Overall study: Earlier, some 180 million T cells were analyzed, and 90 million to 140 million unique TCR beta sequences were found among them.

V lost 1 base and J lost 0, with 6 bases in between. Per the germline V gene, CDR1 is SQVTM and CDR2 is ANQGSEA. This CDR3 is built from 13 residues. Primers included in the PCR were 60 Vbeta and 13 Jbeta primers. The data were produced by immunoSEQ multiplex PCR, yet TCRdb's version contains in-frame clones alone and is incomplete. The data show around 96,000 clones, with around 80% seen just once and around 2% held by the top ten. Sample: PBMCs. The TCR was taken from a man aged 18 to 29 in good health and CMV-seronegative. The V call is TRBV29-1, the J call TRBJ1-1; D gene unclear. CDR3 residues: CSVEAGMNTEAFF. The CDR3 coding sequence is TGCAGCGTTGAAGCAGGCATGAACACTGAAGCTTTCTTT.